This TCR beta chain emerged from a study of identical twins (TCRdb year 2016). As for the study more broadly: TCR alpha and beta repertoires from monozygotic twins, unrelated adults of various ages and cord blood were deep-sequenced to test whether fetal clonotypes persist. To rule out contamination, the twin experiments were replicated at different times with different library preparation protocols. What the work shows at the level of the full study, not this receptor alone: Excess twin sharing in beta out-of-frame sequences was weaker because fewer shared sequences lowered the signal-to-noise ratio. Because the same donors could not be followed over many years, the conclusions depended on cross-sectional statistical analysis. Compared with coincidental sharing between unrelated individuals, an excess of low generation-probability sequences was observed among out-of-frame TCR alpha sequences shared between twins. In monozygotic twins, recombination models systematically underestimated out-of-frame TCR alpha sharing, but the models matched the sharing seen between unrelated individuals. Zero-insertion analyses could be partly confounded by invariant T cells such as MAIT and iNKT, although diverse VJ usage argued against such confounding for most clonotypes. Fewer insertions were carried by abundant cord blood beta clonotypes, a similar but weaker trend appeared in young adult naive repertoires, and no such trend appeared in memory repertoires.

CDR3 length: 14 amino acids, cysteine to phenylalanine. The only DNA kept is the CDR3, 42 bases in frame from the first base. The germline ends are 11 bases apart after V is trimmed by 3 bases and J by 6 bases. Looking up the germline V gene yields CDR1 MDHEN and CDR2 SYDVKM. This clonotype was picked up a small number of times. Its antigen is still unknown. No much larger clone is present one base from it, and per-base qualities are unavailable. The library came from 5' RACE. Instrument used: Illumina HiSeq 2000. A universal primer binding site was introduced by template switching, and a unique molecular identifier was present in the final cDNA, enabling accurate counting of TCR cDNA molecules. First-strand cDNA for TCR alpha and beta chains was synthesized from specific primers in the conserved constant-segment region. To control for contamination, every cDNA library was double barcoded, receiving both a SMART-Mk sample barcode and Illumina barcodes. Two successive PCR steps introduced TruSeq adapter sequences along with Illumina sample barcodes. The Illumina HiSeq platform was used with custom primers to sequence TCR alpha and beta cDNA libraries. Processing in the source paper ran as follows. MiGEC processed the raw reads to extract unique molecular identifiers, while MiXCR was used to determine the CDR3 positions. For each individual, recombination models were inferred using an EM algorithm with the repgenHMM and IGoR tools. Shared clonotype analysis was performed with the tcR package in R, normalizing sharing by the product of cloneset sizes. To study raw recombination without the effects of thymic and clonal selection, out-of-frame nonproductive sequences were analyzed. In TCRdb, the public reads were trimmed at Q25 with fastp and aligned with MiXCR, with productive beta chains retained. Entries that share a CDR3 protein sequence are merged under the most common genes and DNA. Here the V and J calls rest on TCRdb's processing, not on the authors' analysis. The sample table records fewer than 500,000 distinct CDR3 sequences; about 13% of these occur just once. Approximately 0.98% of the sample rests with the top ten.

All donors were healthy Caucasians. The twin cohort consisted of three pairs of female monozygotic twins, all aged roughly 18 to 29 years. CD4+ and CD8+ T cell populations were isolated with positive isolation kits from Invitrogen. This sample also belongs to another study, concerning yellow fever vaccine responses in identical twins. That second publication adds: The authors reported that the T cell response to vaccination in identical twins appeared partly convergent and partly personalized. The study precisely tracked vaccine-responding T cell clones in identical twins.

This clonotype was sampled from a woman between 18 and 29 years old in good health. Here the chain combines TRBV28 and TRBJ2-2, with no reliable assignment of the D segment. Sequenced input: CD4+ T cells sorted from blood. At the DNA level, the sequence is TGTGCCAGCAGTTTGCAGGTTCCCTCCGGGGAGCTGTTTTTT. Translated, this gives CASSLQVPSGELFF.